The 16 T cell receptor beta chains given below trace back to one sample, sequenced in a study of blood T cell repertoires in COVID-19. The method was immunoSEQ multiplex PCR; TCRdb's version includes in-frame clones alone and lacks a portion of them. The profile covers roughly 200,000 clones, with roughly 81% appearing a single time and around 11% taken by the ten largest. The sample comprised peripheral blood. All receptors come from an elderly woman with COVID-19, enrolled during active disease.

V usage is TRBV20-1 and J usage is TRBJ2-3, with 14 bases aligning to TRBD2. Germline-derived CDR1 and CDR2 are DFQATT and SNEGSKA (reference sequence). The CDR3 loop spans 18 amino acids. The trim removed 3 bases at V and 0 bases at J, leaving 8 bases unmatched. Here the CDR3 reads CSASTWTSGRLSTDTQYF. CDR3 DNA: TGCAGTGCTAGTACATGGACTAGCGGGAGGCTGAGCACAGATACGCAGTATTTT.

This clone is a singleton in its sample. The rearrangement uses TRBV10-3 and TRBJ1-4; 11 positions agree with TRBD1. Trimming took 3 bases from V and 1 from J; bases not matched to a gene: 7. The CDR3 consists of 18 residues. CDR1 and CDR2 (germline): ENHRY, SYGVKD. DNA of the CDR3: TGTGCCATCAGTGATGGACAGGGGGCCTTTAGAACTAATGAAAAACTGTTTTTT. Protein product: CAISDGQGAFRTNEKLFF.

The V call is TRBV10-3, the J call TRBJ2-2, with TRBD2 matching 7 bases. The germline V gene encodes CDR1 ENHRY and CDR2 SYGVKD. This CDR3 has 13 residues. The V and J ends lost 10 bases and 0 bases, in that order; junction bases with no gene match: 2. Here the CDR3 reads CATTSANTGELFF. The DNA of the CDR3 is TGTGCCACAACTAGCGCGAACACCGGGGAGCTGTTTTTT.

The J gene is TRBJ1-2, the V gene TRBV6-6, with TRBD1 identical over 9 bases. This CDR3 region has 12 residues. Germline assignment: CDR1 MNHNY and CDR2 SVGAGI (reference sequence). V lost 7 bases and J lost 7; bases outside the gene matches: 4. CDR3 coding DNA: TGTGCCAGCACCGGGGACAGGGTTGGCTACACCTTC. Its translation: CASTGDRVGYTF.

V is TRBV28 and J is TRBJ1-5, with 10 positions matching TRBD1. The junction had 7 bases not matched to a gene; V was cut back by 6 bases and J by 5 bases. This CDR3 region has 15 residues. Germline CDR1 MDHEN, CDR2 SYDVKM. CDR3 in amino acids: CASRAPGQGYQPQHF. In nucleotides, the CDR3 is TGTGCCAGCAGAGCCCCGGGACAGGGGTATCAGCCCCAGCATTTT.

The chain has TRBV7-2 and TRBJ2-7; D possibly corresponds to TRBD2 (7 bases). The CDR3 has 15 residues. Trimming took 5 bases from V and 1 from J, leaving 15 bases between them. The germline V gene has CDR1 SGHTA and CDR2 FQGNSA. In nucleotides, the CDR3 is TGTGCCAGCAGCCCCCAAGGGGGGGAATCCTACGAGCAGTACTTC. Translation: CASSPQGGESYEQYF.

The chain couples TRBV2 to TRBJ2-3; the match to TRBD2 covers 10 bases. The germline gives CDR1 SNHLY, CDR2 FYNNEI. The length of the CDR3 is 15 residues. J gave up 2 bases and V 6 bases, and 5 bases lay outside the gene matches. The CDR3 region is CASRSGTSATDTQYF. CDR3 DNA: TGTGCCAGCAGATCCGGGACTAGCGCCACAGATACGCAGTATTTT.

This clone was seen only once. The chain links TRBV19 to TRBJ1-5, with D uncertain. There are 14 residues in the CDR3. Germline-derived CDR1 and CDR2 are LNHDA and SQIVND (reference sequence). V was cut by 2 bases and J by 1 base, with 6 bases left in between. CDR3 region: CASSISPSNQPQHF. DNA of the CDR3: TGTGCCAGTAGTATAAGCCCGAGCAATCAGCCCCAGCATTTT.

V gene TRBV6-6 combines with J gene TRBJ2-1, with 9 bases aligning to TRBD2. CDR1 is MNHNY and CDR2 is SVGAGI in the germline V gene (reference sequence). The CDR3 has 14 amino acids. Trimming took 3 bases from V and 6 from J; bases not matched to a gene: 3. CDR3 nucleotide sequence: TGTGCCAGCAGTTATGTGACTAGCGGCAATGAGCAGTTCTTC. It yields the protein CASSYVTSGNEQFF.

This clone was observed once. This chain connects TRBV18 to TRBJ1-1; D not resolved. V was trimmed by 1 base and J by 0 bases, leaving 9 bases between them. The CDR3 loop spans 15 amino acids. Germline V gene lookup returns CDR1 KGHSH and CDR2 LQKENI. CDR3 sequence (DNA): TGTGCCAGCTCACCACGAACAGAACTGAACACTGAAGCTTTCTTT. Its translation: CASSPRTELNTEAFF.

V and J are TRBV18 and TRBJ2-3; TRBD1 matches at 7 bases. V lost 0 bases and J lost 6; bases outside the gene matches: 3. The CDR3 spans 14 residues. In germline, CDR1 is KGHSH, CDR2 LQKENI. CDR3 protein: CASSPPGQYDTQYF. Here the CDR3 DNA reads TGTGCCAGCTCACCACCGGGACAGTATGATACGCAGTATTTT.

This clone was counted only a few times. The rearrangement joins TRBV5-4 to TRBJ2-3; D unclear. The CDR3 has 15 residues. Germline loops: CDR1 SGHNT, CDR2 YYREEE (reference sequence). The V end was cut by 0 bases, the J end by 0 bases, with 8 bases between. The DNA of the CDR3 is TGTGCCAGCAGCTTGGCTGCCGGTAGCACAGATACGCAGTATTTT. This codes for CASSLAAGSTDTQYF.

This chain uses TRBV10-3 with TRBJ1-2; no clear D gene. Trimming removed 4 bases at V and 7 bases at J, with 13 bases between. This CDR3 region has 13 residues. Germline values: CDR1 ENHRY, CDR2 SYGVKD. CDR3 nucleotide sequence: TGTGCCATCAGTGGAAGGGCAGGAGGTGGCTACACCTTC. Translating it yields CAISGRAGGGYTF.

The rearrangement uses TRBV9 and TRBJ2-3; D possibly corresponds to TRBD2 (6 bases). The V and J ends lost 3 bases and 2 bases respectively, with 13 bases between them. Germline V gene sequence: CDR1 SGDLS, CDR2 YYNGEE. This CDR3 contains 15 residues. The CDR3 protein is CASSARSSATDTQYF. CDR3 DNA: TGTGCCAGCAGCGCGCGGTCTAGCGCCACAGATACGCAGTATTTT.

The J gene is TRBJ2-3, the V gene TRBV9, with D perhaps matching TRBD1 (6 bases). Per germline, CDR1 SGDLS and CDR2 YYNGEE. Deletions cut 6 bases from V and 2 bases from J, with 16 bases between. The CDR3 loop spans 15 amino acids. The CDR3 sequence: CASNSLGHHTDTQYF. The CDR3 DNA reads as TGTGCCAGCAATTCCCTGGGACACCACACAGATACGCAGTATTTT.

V gene TRBV7-9 combines with J gene TRBJ2-7; 7 bases map to TRBD1. The V segment lost 1 base and the J segment 7 bases; nucleotides outside the gene matches: 1. The CDR3 contains 12 residues. CDR1 SEHNR and CDR2 FQNEAQ come from the germline V gene (reference sequence). This chain's CDR3 is CASSLDRGEQYF. DNA of the CDR3: TGTGCCAGCAGCTTAGACAGGGGTGAGCAGTACTTC. The complete variable domain, with remaining parts taken from reference TRBV7-9 and TRBJ2-7, reads DTGVSQNPRHKITKRGQNVTFRCDPISEHNRLYWYRQTLGQGPEFLTYFQNEAQLEKSRLLSDRFSAERPKGSFSTLEIQRTEQGDSAMYLCASSLDRGEQYFGPGTRLTVT.